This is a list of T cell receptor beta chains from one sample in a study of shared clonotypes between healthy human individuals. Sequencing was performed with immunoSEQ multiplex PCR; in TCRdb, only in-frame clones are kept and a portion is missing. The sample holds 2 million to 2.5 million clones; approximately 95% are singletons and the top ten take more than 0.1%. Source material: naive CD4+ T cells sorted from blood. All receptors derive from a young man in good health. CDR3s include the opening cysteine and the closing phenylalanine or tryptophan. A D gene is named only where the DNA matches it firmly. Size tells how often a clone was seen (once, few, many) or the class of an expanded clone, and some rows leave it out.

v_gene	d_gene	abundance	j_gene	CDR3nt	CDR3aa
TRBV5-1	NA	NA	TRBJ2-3	TGCGCCAGCAGCTACCTAGAGATGGTTTCAGATACGCAGTATTTT	CASSYLEMVSDTQYF
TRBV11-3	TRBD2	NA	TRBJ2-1	TGTGCCAGCAGCTTAGGAGGTGGGCTAGCGGGAGTTCTGGATGAGCAGTTCTTC	CASSLGGGLAGVLDEQFF
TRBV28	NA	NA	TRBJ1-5	TGTGCCAGCACCCCCTGGGGAGCGCCCGCGGTGAATCAGCCCCAGCATTTT	CASTPWGAPAVNQPQHF
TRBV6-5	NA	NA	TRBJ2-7	TGTGCCAGCAGTCAACCGGGCCTGAGCTCCTACGAGCAGTACTTC	CASSQPGLSSYEQYF
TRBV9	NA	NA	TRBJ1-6	TGTGCCAGCAGCGCCCAAAATTCACCCCTCCACTTT	CASSAQNSPLHF
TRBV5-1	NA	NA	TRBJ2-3	TGCGCCAGCAGATTTACGGGCCCCAGCACAGATACGCAGTATTTT	CASRFTGPSTDTQYF
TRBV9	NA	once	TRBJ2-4	TGTGCCAGCAGCGTAGACTTCCTTACCAAAAACATTCAGTACTTC	CASSVDFLTKNIQYF
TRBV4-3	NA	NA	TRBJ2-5	TGCGCCAGCAGCCAAGATTGGGGGGAAGAGACCCAGTACTTC	CASSQDWGEETQYF
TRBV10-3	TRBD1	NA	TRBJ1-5	TGTGCCATCAGCAAAGACAGGGGCAATCAGCCCCAGCATTTT	CAISKDRGNQPQHF
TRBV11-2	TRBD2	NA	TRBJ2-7	TGTGCCAGCAGCGGCGGACTAGCGGGGGGGTCCTACGAGCAGTACTTC	CASSGGLAGGSYEQYF
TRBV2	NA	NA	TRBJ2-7	TGTGCCAGCAGGACGGGACCCTTCTACGAGCAGTACTTC	CASRTGPFYEQYF
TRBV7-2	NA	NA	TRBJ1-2	TGTGCCAGCAGCGAGGGACGGTTATATGGCTACACCTTC	CASSEGRLYGYTF
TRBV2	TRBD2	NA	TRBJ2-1	TGTGCCAGCAGTGGAGGTCTAGCGGGAGGGTGGTCCTACAATGAGCAGTTCTTC	CASSGGLAGGWSYNEQFF
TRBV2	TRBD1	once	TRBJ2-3	TGTGCCAGCAAGGGACAGGGGCCAGATACGCAGTATTTT	CASKGQGPDTQYF
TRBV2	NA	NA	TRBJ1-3	TGTGCCAGCAGACGACGGCTCTCTGGAAACACCATATATTTT	CASRRRLSGNTIYF
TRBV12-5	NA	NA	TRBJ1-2	TGTGCTAGTGCCAATGACGGATCCTATGGCTACACCTTC	CASANDGSYGYTF
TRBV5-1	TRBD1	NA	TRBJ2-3	TGCGCCAGCAGCCGTTGGACAGGTAGCACAGATACGCAGTATTTT	CASSRWTGSTDTQYF
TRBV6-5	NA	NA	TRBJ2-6	TGTGCCAGCAGCTACCCTGGGGCCAACGTCCTGACTTTC	CASSYPGANVLTF
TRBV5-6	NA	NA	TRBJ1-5	TGTGCCAGCAGCCCAAGGACGGGGAGCAATCAGCCCCAGCATTTT	CASSPRTGSNQPQHF
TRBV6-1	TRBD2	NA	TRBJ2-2	TGTGCCAGCAGTGATTGGACTAGCGGGAGAGTTTACACCGGGGAGCTGTTTTTT	CASSDWTSGRVYTGELFF
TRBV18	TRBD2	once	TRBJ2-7	TGTGCCAGCTCACGTCAGGTTGGCGGGAGCTCCTACGAGCAGTACTTC	CASSRQVGGSSYEQYF
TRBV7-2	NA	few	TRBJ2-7	TGTGCCAGCAGCTTAGGGGGGGCCGGCTCCTACGAGCAGTACTTC	CASSLGGAGSYEQYF
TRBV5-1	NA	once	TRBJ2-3	TGCGCCAGCACGCCAACGGGGGTGGCAGATACGCAGTATTTT	CASTPTGVADTQYF
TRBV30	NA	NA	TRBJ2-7	TGTGCCTGGAATACAGGGCTTCCCGAGCAGTACTTC	CAWNTGLPEQYF
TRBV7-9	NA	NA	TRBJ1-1	TGTGCCAGCAGCTCCCCGATTCTTCGGAACACTGAAGCTTTCTTT	CASSSPILRNTEAFF
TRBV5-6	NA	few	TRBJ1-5	TGTGCCAGCAGCCCGGGACCGGGAGACAGTCAGCCCCAGCATTTT	CASSPGPGDSQPQHF
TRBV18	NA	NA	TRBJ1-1	TGTGCCAGCTCACCCAGCTCCCGTACCTCGAACACTGAAGCTTTCTTT	CASSPSSRTSNTEAFF
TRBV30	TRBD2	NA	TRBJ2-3	TGTGCCTGGAGACCCGCCGGGACTAGCGGGGGGTCTTCTTCTTGGTATTTT	CAWRPAGTSGGSSSWYF
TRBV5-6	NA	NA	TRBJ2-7	TGTGCCAGCAGCCGTTTGGGGGACGAGCAGTACTTC	CASSRLGDEQYF
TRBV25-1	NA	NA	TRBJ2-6	TGTGCCAGCAGTGTTTCGGGGTCCGGGGCCAACGTCCTGACTTTC	CASSVSGSGANVLTF
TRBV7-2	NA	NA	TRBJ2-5	TGTGCCAGCAGCTCAGGCCCTCAAGAGACCCAGTACTTC	CASSSGPQETQYF
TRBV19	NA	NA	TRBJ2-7	TGTGCCAGTAGTCCCCGTGAGGGCTACGAGCAGTACTTC	CASSPREGYEQYF
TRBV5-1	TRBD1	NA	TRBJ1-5	TGCGCCAGCAGCCCTGGCGGGACAGTCAATCAGCCCCAGCATTTT	CASSPGGTVNQPQHF
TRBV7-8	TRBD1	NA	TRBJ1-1	TGTGCCAGCAGCTTAGCGGGACAGGGAGGAACTGAAGCTTTCTTT	CASSLAGQGGTEAFF
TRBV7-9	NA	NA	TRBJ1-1	TGTGCCAGCAGCTTAGAATGGGGACGGATGAACACTGAAGCTTTCTTT	CASSLEWGRMNTEAFF
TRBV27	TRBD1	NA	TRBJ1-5	TGTGCCGTGTTGGACAGGATCAATCAGCCCCAGCATTTT	CAVLDRINQPQHF
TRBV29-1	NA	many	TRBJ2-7	TGCAGCGTTGGGCCGCGGGCGAGTGGAGAGCAGTACTTC	CSVGPRASGEQYF
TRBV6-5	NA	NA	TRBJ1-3	TGTGCCGTCCGCTCTGGAAACACCATATATTTT	CAVRSGNTIYF
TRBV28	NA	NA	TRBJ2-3	TGTGCCAGCAGAGGGGGGACTAACACAGATACGCAGTATTTT	CASRGGTNTDTQYF
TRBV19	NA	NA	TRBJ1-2	TGTGCCAGTAGTATAGATCCAAACTATGGCTACACCTTC	CASSIDPNYGYTF
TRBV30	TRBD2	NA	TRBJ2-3	TGTGCCGGAACTAGCGGGAGAGGTCTACGGCCAGATACGCAGTATTTT	CAGTSGRGLRPDTQYF
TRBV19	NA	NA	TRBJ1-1	TGTGCCAGTAGTATATACATAATGAACACTGAAGCTTTCTTT	CASSIYIMNTEAFF
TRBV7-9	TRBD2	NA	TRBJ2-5	TGTGCCAGCAGCTTACTAGCGGGTGTCCAAGAGACCCAGTACTTC	CASSLLAGVQETQYF
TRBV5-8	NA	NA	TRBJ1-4	TGTGCCAGCAGCTTGCAGTTTGGCCCTACTAATGAAAAACTGTTTTTT	CASSLQFGPTNEKLFF
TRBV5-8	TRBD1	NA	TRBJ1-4	TGTGCCAGCAGTCCGGGACAGACAAGTGGGGGTGATGAAAAACTGTTTTTT	CASSPGQTSGGDEKLFF
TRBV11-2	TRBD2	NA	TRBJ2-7	TGTGCCAGCAGCTTAGACGGACTAGCGGGAGGGTACGAGCAGTACTTC	CASSLDGLAGGYEQYF
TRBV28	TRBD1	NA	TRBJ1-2	TGTGCCAGCAGCGTAGGACAGGGGGCTCCCTATGGCTACACCTTC	CASSVGQGAPYGYTF
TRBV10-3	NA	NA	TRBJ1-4	TGTGCCATCAGGGACGGACAGAAGAATGAAAAACTGTTTTTT	CAIRDGQKNEKLFF
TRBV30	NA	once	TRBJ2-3	TGTGCCTGGAGTCGGAAGTCCCCTCCAGATACGCAGTATTTT	CAWSRKSPPDTQYF
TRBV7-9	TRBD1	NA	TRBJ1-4	TGTGCCAGCAGCTTATCTCAGGGGGCGCGGGAAAAACTGTTTTTT	CASSLSQGAREKLFF
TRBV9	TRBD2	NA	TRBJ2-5	TGTGCCAGCAGCGTAGGCGGGAGTGGGGAGACCCAGTACTTC	CASSVGGSGETQYF
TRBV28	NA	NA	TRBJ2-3	TGTGCCAGCAGTTATGCAGGGGGGCCAGATACGCAGTATTTT	CASSYAGGPDTQYF
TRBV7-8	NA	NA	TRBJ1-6	TGTGCCAGCAGCCTCCCCGGAGCCGGGGCCCTCCACTTT	CASSLPGAGALHF
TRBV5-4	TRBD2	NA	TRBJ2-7	TGTGCCAGCAGCTTGGGGGGGACTAGTTCTCCCTACGAGCAGTACTTC	CASSLGGTSSPYEQYF
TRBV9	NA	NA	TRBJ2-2	TGTGCCAGCAGCACCCGTGGCGCGAACACCGGGGAGCTGTTTTTT	CASSTRGANTGELFF
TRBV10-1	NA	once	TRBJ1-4	TGCGCCAGCCGGAGAGGGTTCAATGAAAAACTGTTTTTT	CASRRGFNEKLFF
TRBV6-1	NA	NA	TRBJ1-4	TGTGCCAGCAGTGAAGCGGTTGAGGGGCTGGGAGAAAAACTGTTTTTT	CASSEAVEGLGEKLFF